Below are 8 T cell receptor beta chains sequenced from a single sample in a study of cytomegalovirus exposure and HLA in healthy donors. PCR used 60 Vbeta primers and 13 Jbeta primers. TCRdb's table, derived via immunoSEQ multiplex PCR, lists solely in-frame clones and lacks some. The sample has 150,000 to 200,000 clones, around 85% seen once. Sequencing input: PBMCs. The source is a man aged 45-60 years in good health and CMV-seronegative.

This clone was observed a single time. The CDR3 sequence: CASSETGSYGYTF. CDR3 DNA: TGTGCCAGCAGCGAGACAGGGTCCTATGGCTACACCTTC. The rearrangement joins TRBV2 to TRBJ1-2; 7 nucleotides agree with TRBD1. V shed 6 bases, J shed 4 bases, and the junction held 5 bases outside the gene matches. The CDR3 spans 13 residues. The germline V gene encodes CDR1 SNHLY and CDR2 FYNNEI.

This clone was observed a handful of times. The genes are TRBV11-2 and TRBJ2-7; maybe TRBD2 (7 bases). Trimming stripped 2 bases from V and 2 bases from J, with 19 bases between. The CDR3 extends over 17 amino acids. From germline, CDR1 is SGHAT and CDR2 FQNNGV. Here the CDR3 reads CASSLTLSGTPPYEQYF. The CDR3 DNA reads TGTGCCAGCAGCTTAACTTTGAGCGGGACACCCCCCTACGAGCAGTACTTC.

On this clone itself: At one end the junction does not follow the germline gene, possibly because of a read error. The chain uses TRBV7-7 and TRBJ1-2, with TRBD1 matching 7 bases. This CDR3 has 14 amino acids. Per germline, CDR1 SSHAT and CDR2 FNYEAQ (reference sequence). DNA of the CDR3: TGTGCTAGCAGCTTCAGAACAGGGGCGCCTGGCTACACCTTC. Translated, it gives CASSFRTGAPGYTF.

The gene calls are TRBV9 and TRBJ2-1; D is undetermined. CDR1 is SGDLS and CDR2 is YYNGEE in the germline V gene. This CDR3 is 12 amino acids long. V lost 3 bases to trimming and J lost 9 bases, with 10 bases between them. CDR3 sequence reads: CASSGQVPEQFF. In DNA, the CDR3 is TGTGCCAGCAGCGGCCAGGTGCCTGAGCAGTTCTTC.

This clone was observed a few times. The CDR3 here is CASSLWLAPNYEQYF. In DNA form, the CDR3 reads TGTGCCAGCAGCTTATGGCTAGCACCCAACTACGAGCAGTACTTC. The chain uses TRBV7-2 and TRBJ2-7, with D possibly matching TRBD2 (5 bases). V lost 2 bases and J lost 3, with 14 bases in between. The CDR3 is made up of 15 amino acids. Per germline, CDR1 SGHTA and CDR2 FQGNSA. The full variable domain, in which reference TRBV7-2 and TRBJ2-7 provide the parts outside the CDR3, is GAGVSQSPSNKVTEKGKDVELRCDPISGHTALYWYRQSLGQGLEFLIYFQGNSAPDKSGLPSDRFSAERTGGSVSTLTIQRTQQEDSAVYLCASSLWLAPNYEQYFGPGTRLTVT.

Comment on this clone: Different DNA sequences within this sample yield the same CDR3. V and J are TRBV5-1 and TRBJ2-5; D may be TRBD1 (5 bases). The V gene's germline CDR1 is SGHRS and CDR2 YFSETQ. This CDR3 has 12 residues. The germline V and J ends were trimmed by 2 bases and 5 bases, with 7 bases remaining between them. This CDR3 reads CASSLAGETQYF. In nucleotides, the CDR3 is TGCGCCAGCAGCTTAGCAGGGGAGACCCAGTACTTC.

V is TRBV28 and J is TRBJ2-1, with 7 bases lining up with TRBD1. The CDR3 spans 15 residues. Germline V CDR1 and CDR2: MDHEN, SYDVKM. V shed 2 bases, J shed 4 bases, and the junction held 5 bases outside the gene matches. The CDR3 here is CASSLRGGSYNEQFF. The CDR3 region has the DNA TGTGCCAGCAGTTTAAGAGGGGGCTCATACAATGAGCAGTTCTTC. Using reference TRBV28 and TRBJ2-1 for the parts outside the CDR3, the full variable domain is DVKVTQSSRYLVKRTGEKVFLECVQDMDHENMFWYRQDPGLGLRLIYFSYDVKMKEKGDIPEGYSVSREKKERFSLILESASTNQTSMYLCASSLRGGSYNEQFFGPGTRLTVL.

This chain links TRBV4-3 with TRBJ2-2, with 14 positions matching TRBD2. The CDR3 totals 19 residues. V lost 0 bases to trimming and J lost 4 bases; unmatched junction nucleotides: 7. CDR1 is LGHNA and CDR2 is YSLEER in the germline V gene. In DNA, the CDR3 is TGCGCCAGCAGCCAAGAAAGACTAGCGGGGGGGCAGGTCACCGGGGAGCTGTTTTTT. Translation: CASSQERLAGGQVTGELFF.